The clone carrying this TCR beta chain came up once. Measured with immunoSEQ multiplex PCR; TCRdb has only the in-frame clones, and not every one. The sample includes fewer than 350,000 clones, around 85% of them seen just once. Trimming took 0 bases from V and 0 from J, leaving 10 bases between them. Germline CDR1 SGHKS, CDR2 YYEKEE (reference sequence). This CDR3 is 15 amino acids long. This entry comes from a study of blood T cell repertoires in COVID-19. The receptor comes from a woman in her thirties with COVID-19, enrolled during active disease. The sequenced sample consisted of peripheral blood. J is TRBJ2-7 and V is TRBV5-5, with a weak D call TRBD2 (5 bases). This chain's CDR3 is CASSLEDLYSYEQYF. CDR3 coding DNA: TGTGCCAGCAGCTTGGAGGACTTATACTCCTACGAGCAGTACTTC.